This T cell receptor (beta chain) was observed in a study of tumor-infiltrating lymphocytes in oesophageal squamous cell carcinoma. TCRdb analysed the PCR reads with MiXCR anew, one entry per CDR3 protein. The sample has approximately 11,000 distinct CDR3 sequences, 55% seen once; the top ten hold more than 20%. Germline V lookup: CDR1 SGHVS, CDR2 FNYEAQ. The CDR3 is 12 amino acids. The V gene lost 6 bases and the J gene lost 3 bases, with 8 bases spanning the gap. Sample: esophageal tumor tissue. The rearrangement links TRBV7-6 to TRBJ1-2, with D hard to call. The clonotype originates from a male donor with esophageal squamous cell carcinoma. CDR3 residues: CASRVDYYGYTF. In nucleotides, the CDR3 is TGTGCCAGCAGGGTAGACTACTATGGCTACACCTTC.